These 27 T cell receptor beta chains came from one sample sequenced in a study of CXCR3-negative and CXCR3-positive naive CD8 T cells. Study conclusions and caveats: CXCR3-positive naive cells carried more hydrophobic TRB CDR3s than CXCR3-negative ones.

These receptors' antigens are unknown. Libraries were UMI-labeled 5' RACE TRB cDNA. TCRdb processed the 5' RACE reads again and assigns one entry to each CDR3 protein, with no DNA. Recorded here are around 110,000 distinct CDR3 sequences; the top ten clones represent roughly 0.38%. Sequences were obtained from naive CXCR3+ CD8+ T cells from blood. Stated subset: CD45RO-CCR7+CD27+CD95- naive CD8+ T cells expressing CXCR3 (TNR3+). The source of these receptors is a human donor in good health. Some clones in this sample may be carry-over from other donors' samples.

The rearrangement links TRBV5-6 to TRBJ2-6; TCRdb calls TRBD1, which cannot be checked without DNA. Looked up from germline, CDR1 is SGHDT and CDR2 is YYEEEE. This CDR3 has 16 residues. The CDR3 region is CASSLTRGGGANVLTF.

The rearrangement links TRBV7-6 to TRBJ2-2. CDR3 length: 12 residues. CDR1 is SGHVS and CDR2 is FNYEAQ in the germline V gene. This chain's CDR3 is CASSQEGGELFF.

V usage is TRBV15 and J usage is TRBJ2-1. CDR1 and CDR2 (germline): LNHNV, YYDKDF (reference sequence). The CDR3 covers 12 residues. CDR3 residues: CATSRDRLEQFF.

The chain combines TRBV4-3 with TRBJ2-7; TCRdb returns TRBD1, unconfirmable since there is no DNA. Germline CDR1 and CDR2: LGHNA and YSLEER. The CDR3 covers 16 residues. Here the CDR3 reads CASSQDSRGETYEQYF.

The chain has TRBV4-1 and TRBJ2-1; the TCRdb call, TRBD1, lacks DNA for checking. The CDR3 runs to 18 residues. Germline loops: CDR1 MGHRA, CDR2 YSYEKL. The CDR3: CASSPYEPGQVTYNEQFF.

This chain joins TRBV27 and TRBJ2-2. This CDR3 has 16 residues. Germline V lookup: CDR1 MNHEY, CDR2 SMNVEV (reference sequence). CDR3 loop: CASTTHLRQNTGELFF.

The rearrangement joins TRBV28 to TRBJ2-7; TCRdb calls TRBD1, which cannot be checked without DNA. From germline, CDR1 is MDHEN and CDR2 SYDVKM. The CDR3 extends over 14 amino acids. CDR3 sequence: CASTPSRELYEQYF. The full variable domain, rest sourced from reference TRBV28 and TRBJ2-7, is DVKVTQSSRYLVKRTGEKVFLECVQDMDHENMFWYRQDPGLGLRLIYFSYDVKMKEKGDIPEGYSVSREKKERFSLILESASTNQTSMYLCASTPSRELYEQYFGPGTRLTVT.

The gene calls are TRBV3-1 and TRBJ2-5; TCRdb's D call, TRBD2, is unchecked because there is no DNA. This CDR3 is built from 16 residues. The germline gives CDR1 LGHDT, CDR2 YNNKEL (reference sequence). The CDR3 here is CASSQDRTSPPETQYF.

This chain links TRBV10-1 with TRBJ1-3. Germline V lookup: CDR1 WNHNN, CDR2 SYGVQD (reference sequence). There are 15 residues in the CDR3. This CDR3 reads CASSEGPSSGNTIYF.

This chain connects TRBV5-1 to TRBJ2-7; the D call from TCRdb, TRBD1, cannot be confirmed without DNA. This CDR3 contains 16 residues. Per germline, CDR1 SGHRS and CDR2 YFSETQ. The CDR3 spells CASRVYLDRGLYEQYF.

The chain links TRBV15 to TRBJ2-7; the D gene TCRdb calls, TRBD1, cannot be checked with no DNA. This CDR3 is 13 amino acids long. The germline CDR1 and CDR2 sequences are LNHNV and YYDKDF (reference sequence). CDR3 sequence reads: CATSSDRVYEQYF.

The chain joins TRBV19 to TRBJ1-1. Germline V lookup: CDR1 LNHDA, CDR2 SQIVND (reference sequence). This CDR3 has 13 residues. CDR3: CASSKGGNTEAFF.

The chain joins TRBV14 to TRBJ1-4; TCRdb's D call of TRBD1 is untestable without DNA. CDR3 size: 15 residues. CDR1 is SGHDN, CDR2 FVKESK, per germline. The CDR3 is CASSLQGSANEKLFF.

The CDR3 spells CASSLPDHRETQYF. V and J are TRBV7-9 and TRBJ2-5. Germline loops: CDR1 SEHNR, CDR2 FQNEAQ (reference sequence). The CDR3 has 14 residues.

V gene TRBV29-1 combines with J gene TRBJ1-2; no DNA is available, so the TRBD1 call from TCRdb remains unchecked. Germline V CDR1 and CDR2: SQVTM, ANQGSEA. CDR3 length equals 15 residues. This chain's CDR3 is CSVEAQGSSHYGYTF.

The V gene is TRBV5-5, the J gene TRBJ2-7; TCRdb's assignment of TRBD1 cannot be checked, as there is no DNA. The CDR3 sequence is 14 residues long. Germline CDR1 reads SGHKS; CDR2 reads YYEKEE (reference sequence). CDR3 in amino acids: CASSLEDRAYEQYF. Combining the CDR3 with reference TRBV5-5 and TRBJ2-7 gives the whole variable domain DAGVTQSPTHLIKTRGQQVTLRCSPISGHKSVSWYQQVLGQGPQFIFQYYEKEERGRGNFPDRFSARQFPNYSSELNVNALLLGDSALYLCASSLEDRAYEQYFGPGTRLTVT.

The gene calls are TRBV20-1 and TRBJ1-2; absent DNA, TCRdb's TRBD1 call cannot be checked. Germline assignment: CDR1 DFQATT and CDR2 SNEGSKA (reference sequence). The CDR3 contains 13 residues. This CDR3 is CSAMPTDHYGYTF.

The chain combines TRBV28 with TRBJ1-5; TCRdb gives TRBD1 as the D gene, but with no DNA this cannot be confirmed. From germline, CDR1 is MDHEN and CDR2 SYDVKM. There are 14 residues in the CDR3. The CDR3 here is CASSLPPGDQPQHF.

The genes are TRBV19 and TRBJ2-7. Per the germline V gene, CDR1 is LNHDA and CDR2 is SQIVND (reference sequence). There are 14 residues in the CDR3. CDR3 amino acids: CASSIRGGTYEQYF.

The chain carries TRBV20-1 and TRBJ1-1; as DNA is missing, the TRBD1 call by TCRdb cannot be tested. Germline CDR1 reads DFQATT; CDR2 reads SNEGSKA (reference sequence). The CDR3 covers 13 residues. The CDR3 sequence is CSARDLGGTEAFF.

The chain is built from TRBV7-9 and TRBJ2-7; absent DNA, TCRdb's TRBD1 call cannot be checked. Germline CDR1 SEHNR, CDR2 FQNEAQ (reference sequence). This CDR3 contains 14 residues. This CDR3 reads CASSLGGQAYEQYF.

The chain recombines TRBV9 with TRBJ2-5. The V gene's germline CDR1 is SGDLS and CDR2 YYNGEE. The CDR3 contains 16 residues. This CDR3 reads CASSVGSQVPQETQYF. The full variable domain, with the rest looked up from reference TRBV9 and TRBJ2-5, is DSGVTQTPKHLITATGQRVTLRCSPRSGDLSVYWYQQSLDQGLQFLIQYYNGEERAKGNILERFSAQQFPDLHSELNLSSLELGDSALYFCASSVGSQVPQETQYFGPGTRLLVL.

This chain connects TRBV12-3 or TRBV12-4 to TRBJ2-3. The CDR3 is 16 residues long. The CDR3 loop reads CASKSSFHENTDTQYF.

The chain employs TRBV20-1 and TRBJ1-1. There are 12 residues in the CDR3. Germline CDR1 is DFQATT and CDR2 is SNEGSKA (reference sequence). The CDR3 loop reads CSARPRNTEAFF.

V gene TRBV9 combines with J gene TRBJ1-1; the D call of TRBD1 rests on TCRdb alone, since no DNA is present to check it. CDR1 and CDR2 (germline): SGDLS, YYNGEE. The CDR3 has 14 residues. Here the CDR3 reads CASSTRGVNTEAFF. The full variable domain, its missing parts supplied by reference TRBV9 and TRBJ1-1, is DSGVTQTPKHLITATGQRVTLRCSPRSGDLSVYWYQQSLDQGLQFLIQYYNGEERAKGNILERFSAQQFPDLHSELNLSSLELGDSALYFCASSTRGVNTEAFFGQGTRLTVV.

The chain links TRBV12-3 or TRBV12-4 to TRBJ2-2; TCRdb returns TRBD1, unconfirmable since there is no DNA. CDR3 length equals 13 residues. CDR3 protein: CASSLTGGGELFF.

The rearrangement joins TRBV6-2 or TRBV6-3 to TRBJ2-3. CDR1 and CDR2 (germline): MNHEY, SVGEGT. The CDR3 has 16 amino acids. The CDR3 here is CASSYLLIASTDTQYF.